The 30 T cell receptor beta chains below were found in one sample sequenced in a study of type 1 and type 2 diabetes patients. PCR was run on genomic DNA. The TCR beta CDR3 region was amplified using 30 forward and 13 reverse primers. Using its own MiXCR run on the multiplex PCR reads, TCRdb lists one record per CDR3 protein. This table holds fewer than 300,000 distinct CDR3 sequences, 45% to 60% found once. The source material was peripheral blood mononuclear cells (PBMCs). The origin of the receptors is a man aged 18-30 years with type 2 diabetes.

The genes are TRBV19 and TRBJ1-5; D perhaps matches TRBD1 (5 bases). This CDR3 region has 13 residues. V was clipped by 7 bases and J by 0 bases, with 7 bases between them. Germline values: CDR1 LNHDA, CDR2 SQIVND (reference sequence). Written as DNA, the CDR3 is TGTGCCAGTACAGGGAATAGCAATCAGCCCCAGCATTTT. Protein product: CASTGNSNQPQHF.

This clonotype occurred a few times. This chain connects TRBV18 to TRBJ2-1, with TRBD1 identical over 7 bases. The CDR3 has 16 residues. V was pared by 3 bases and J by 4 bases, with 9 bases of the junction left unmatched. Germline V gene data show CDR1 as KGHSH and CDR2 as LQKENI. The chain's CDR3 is CASSPVGRGWYNEQFF. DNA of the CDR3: TGTGCCAGCTCACCGGTAGGCAGGGGGTGGTACAATGAGCAGTTCTTC.

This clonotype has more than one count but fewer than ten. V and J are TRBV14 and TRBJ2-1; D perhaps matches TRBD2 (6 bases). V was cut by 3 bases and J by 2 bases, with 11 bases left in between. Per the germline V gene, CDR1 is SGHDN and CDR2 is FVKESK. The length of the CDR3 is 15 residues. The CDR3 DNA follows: TGTGCCAGCAGCCATAGCGGAAACCCCTACAATGAGCAGTTCTTC. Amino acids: CASSHSGNPYNEQFF.

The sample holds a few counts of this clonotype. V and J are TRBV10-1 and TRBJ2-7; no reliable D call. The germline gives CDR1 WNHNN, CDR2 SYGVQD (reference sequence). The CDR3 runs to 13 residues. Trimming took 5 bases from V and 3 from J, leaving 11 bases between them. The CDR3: CASSPGPDYEQYF. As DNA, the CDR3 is TGCGCCAGCAGTCCCGGACCAGACTACGAGCAGTACTTC.

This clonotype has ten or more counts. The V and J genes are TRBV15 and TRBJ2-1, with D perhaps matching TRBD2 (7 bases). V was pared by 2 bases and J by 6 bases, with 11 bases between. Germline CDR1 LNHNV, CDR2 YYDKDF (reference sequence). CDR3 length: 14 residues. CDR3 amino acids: CATSRQGGGNEQFF. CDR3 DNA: TGTGCCACCAGCAGACAGGGAGGGGGCAATGAGCAGTTCTTC.

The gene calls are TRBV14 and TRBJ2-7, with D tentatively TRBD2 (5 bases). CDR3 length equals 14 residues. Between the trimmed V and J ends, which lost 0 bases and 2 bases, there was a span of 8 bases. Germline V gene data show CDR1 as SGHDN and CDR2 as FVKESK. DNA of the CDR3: TGTGCCAGCAGCCAAGACGGGGAAGCCTACGAGCAGTACTTC. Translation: CASSQDGEAYEQYF.

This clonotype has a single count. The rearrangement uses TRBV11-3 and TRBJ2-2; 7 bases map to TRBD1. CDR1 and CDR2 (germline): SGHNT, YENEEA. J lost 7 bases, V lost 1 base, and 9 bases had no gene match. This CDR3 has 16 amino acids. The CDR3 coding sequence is TGTGCCAGCAGCTTAGGACAGGGCCAGCGTGACGGGGAGCTGTTTTTT. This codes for CASSLGQGQRDGELFF.

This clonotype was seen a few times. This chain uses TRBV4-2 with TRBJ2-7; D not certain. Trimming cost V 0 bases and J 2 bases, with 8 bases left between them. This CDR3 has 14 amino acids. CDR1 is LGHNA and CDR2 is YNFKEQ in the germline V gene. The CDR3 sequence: CASSQDTRAYEQYF. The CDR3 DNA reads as TGTGCCAGCAGCCAAGATACCCGGGCCTACGAGCAGTACTTC.

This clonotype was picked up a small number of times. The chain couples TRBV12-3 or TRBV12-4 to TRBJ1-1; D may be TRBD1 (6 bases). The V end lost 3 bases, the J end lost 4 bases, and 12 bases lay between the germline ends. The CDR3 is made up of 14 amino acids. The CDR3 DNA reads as TGTGCCAGCAGTTTTACGGGCAGGGGCACTGAAGCTTTCTTT. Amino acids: CASSFTGRGTEAFF.

The CDR3, as DNA: TGTGCCATCAGTGAGGGGCCAGGGGGTTCCTATGGCTACACCTTC. Its translation is CAISEGPGGSYGYTF. J is TRBJ1-2 and V is TRBV10-3, with 7 bases matching TRBD1. V shed 2 bases, J shed 4 bases, and the junction held 7 bases outside the gene matches. The CDR3 spans 15 residues. From germline, CDR1 is ENHRY and CDR2 SYGVKD.

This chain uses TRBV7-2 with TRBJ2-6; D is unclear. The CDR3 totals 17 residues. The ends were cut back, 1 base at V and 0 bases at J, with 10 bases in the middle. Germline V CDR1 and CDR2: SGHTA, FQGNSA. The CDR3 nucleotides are TGTGCCAGCAGCTTAGGCCCGACCATCTCTGGGGCCAACGTCCTGACTTTC. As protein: CASSLGPTISGANVLTF.

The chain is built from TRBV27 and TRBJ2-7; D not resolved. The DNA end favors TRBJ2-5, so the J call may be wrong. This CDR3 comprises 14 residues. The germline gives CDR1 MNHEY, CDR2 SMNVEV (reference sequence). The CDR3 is CASGNARAWETQYF. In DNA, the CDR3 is TGTGCCAGCGGGAACGCGAGAGCCTGGGAGACCCAGTACTTC.

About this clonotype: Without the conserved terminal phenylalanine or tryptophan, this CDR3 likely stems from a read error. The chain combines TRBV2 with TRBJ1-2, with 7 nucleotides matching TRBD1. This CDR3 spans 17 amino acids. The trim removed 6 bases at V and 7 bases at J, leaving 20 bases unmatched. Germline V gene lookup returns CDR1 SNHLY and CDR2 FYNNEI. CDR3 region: CASRNPVRQGRVGGYTS. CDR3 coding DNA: TGTGCCAGCAGGAATCCGGTTCGACAGGGAAGGGTAGGTGGCTACACCTCC.

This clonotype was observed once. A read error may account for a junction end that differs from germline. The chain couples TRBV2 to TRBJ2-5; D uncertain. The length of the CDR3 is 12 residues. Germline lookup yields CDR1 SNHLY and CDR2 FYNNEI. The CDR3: CASSDWPPIPVF. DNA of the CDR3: TGTGCCAGCAGTGATTGGCCCCCAATCCCCGTCTTC. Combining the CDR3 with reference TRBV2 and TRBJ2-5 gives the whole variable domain EPEVTQTPSHQVTQMGQEVILRCVPISNHLYFYWYRQILGQKVEFLVSFYNNEISEKSEIFDDQFSVERPDGSNFTLKIRSTKLEDSAMYFCASSDWPPIPVFGPGTRLLVL.

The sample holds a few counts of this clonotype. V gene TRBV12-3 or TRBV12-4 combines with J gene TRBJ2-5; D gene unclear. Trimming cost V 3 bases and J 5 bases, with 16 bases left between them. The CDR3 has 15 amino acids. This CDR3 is CASSFPPKLGETQYF. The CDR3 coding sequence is TGTGCCAGCAGTTTCCCCCCGAAATTAGGGGAGACCCAGTACTTC.

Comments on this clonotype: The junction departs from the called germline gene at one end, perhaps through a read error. The CDR3 DNA follows: TGTGCCAGCAGGCAAGGAGGCCACACCTTC. This codes for CASRQGGHTF. This chain links TRBV5-6 with TRBJ2-7; the D gene is possibly TRBD2 (5 bases). This CDR3 comprises 10 residues. Germline CDR1 reads SGHDT; CDR2 reads YYEEEE.

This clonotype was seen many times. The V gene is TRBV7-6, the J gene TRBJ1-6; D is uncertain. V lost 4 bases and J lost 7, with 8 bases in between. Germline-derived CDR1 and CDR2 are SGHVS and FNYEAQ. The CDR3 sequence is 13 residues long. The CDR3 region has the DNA TGTGCCAGCAGCTGGACTTGGAATTCACCCCTCCACTTT. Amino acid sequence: CASSWTWNSPLHF.

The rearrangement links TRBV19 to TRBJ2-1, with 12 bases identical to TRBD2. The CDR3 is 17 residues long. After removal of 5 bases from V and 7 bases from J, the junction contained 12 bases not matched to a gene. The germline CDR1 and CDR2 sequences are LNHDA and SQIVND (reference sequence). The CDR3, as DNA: TGTGCCAGTAGTTTCCGACTAGCGGGAGCCCCGGGGAATGAGCAGTTCTTC. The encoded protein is CASSFRLAGAPGNEQFF.

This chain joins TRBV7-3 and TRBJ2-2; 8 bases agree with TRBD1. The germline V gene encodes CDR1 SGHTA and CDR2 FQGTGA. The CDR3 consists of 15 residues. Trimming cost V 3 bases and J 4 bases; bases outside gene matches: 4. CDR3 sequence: CASSFSGGTTGELFF. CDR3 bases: TGTGCCAGCAGCTTTTCAGGGGGCACCACCGGGGAGCTGTTTTTT.

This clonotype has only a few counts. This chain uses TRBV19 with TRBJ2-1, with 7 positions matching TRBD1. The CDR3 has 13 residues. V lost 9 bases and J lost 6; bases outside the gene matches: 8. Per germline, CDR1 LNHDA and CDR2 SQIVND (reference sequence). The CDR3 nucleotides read TGTGCCAGCGCAGGGGGTCGACTCAATGAGCAGTTCTTC. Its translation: CASAGGRLNEQFF.

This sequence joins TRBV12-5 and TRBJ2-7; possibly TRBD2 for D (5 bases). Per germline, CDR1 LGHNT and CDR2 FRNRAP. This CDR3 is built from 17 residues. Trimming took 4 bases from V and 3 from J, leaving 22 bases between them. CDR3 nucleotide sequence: TGTGCTAGTGGTTCCACTTCACCCGGGAACGGACGCTACGAGCAGTACTTC. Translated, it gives CASGSTSPGNGRYEQYF. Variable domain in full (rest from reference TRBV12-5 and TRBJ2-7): DARVTQTPRHKVTEMGQEVTMRCQPILGHNTVFWYRQTMMQGLELLAYFRNRAPLDDSGMPKDRFSAEMPDATLATLKIQPSEPRDSAVYFCASGSTSPGNGRYEQYFGPGTRLTVT.

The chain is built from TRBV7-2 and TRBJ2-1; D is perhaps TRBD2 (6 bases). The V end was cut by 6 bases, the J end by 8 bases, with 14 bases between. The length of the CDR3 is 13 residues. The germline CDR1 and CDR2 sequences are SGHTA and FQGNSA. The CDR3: CASSDRRADEQFF. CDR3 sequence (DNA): TGTGCCAGCAGTGATAGGAGGGCTGATGAGCAGTTCTTC.

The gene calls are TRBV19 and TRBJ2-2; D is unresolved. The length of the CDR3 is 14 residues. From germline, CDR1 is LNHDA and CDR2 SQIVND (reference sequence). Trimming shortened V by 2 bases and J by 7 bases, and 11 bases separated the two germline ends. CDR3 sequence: CASSISGPGGELFF. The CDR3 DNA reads TGTGCCAGTAGTATATCGGGCCCTGGCGGGGAGCTGTTTTTT.

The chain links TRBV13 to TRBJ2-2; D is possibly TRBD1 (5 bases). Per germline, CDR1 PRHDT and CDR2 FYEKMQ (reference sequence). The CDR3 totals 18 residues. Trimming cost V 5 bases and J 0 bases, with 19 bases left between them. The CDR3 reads CASSLSGEQDANTGELFF. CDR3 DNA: TGTGCCAGCAGCCTAAGTGGGGAACAGGACGCGAACACCGGGGAGCTGTTTTTT.

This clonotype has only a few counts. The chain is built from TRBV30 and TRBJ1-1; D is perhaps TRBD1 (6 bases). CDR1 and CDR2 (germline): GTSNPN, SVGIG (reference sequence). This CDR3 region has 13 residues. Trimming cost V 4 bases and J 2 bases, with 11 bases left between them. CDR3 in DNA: TGTGCCTGGAACCGACAGGTAAACACTGAAGCTTTCTTT. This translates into CAWNRQVNTEAFF. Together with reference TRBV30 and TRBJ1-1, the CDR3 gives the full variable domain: SQTIHQWPATLVQPVGSPLSLECTVEGTSNPNLYWYRQAAGRGLQLLFYSVGIGQISSEVPQNLSASRPQDRQFILSSKKLLLSDSGFYLCAWNRQVNTEAFFGQGTRLTVV.

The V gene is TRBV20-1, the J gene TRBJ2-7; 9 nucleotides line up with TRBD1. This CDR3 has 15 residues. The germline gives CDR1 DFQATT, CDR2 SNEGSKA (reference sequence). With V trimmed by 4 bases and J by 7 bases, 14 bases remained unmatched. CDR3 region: CSAIWPGQGTEEQYF. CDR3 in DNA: TGCAGTGCTATCTGGCCGGGACAGGGTACTGAAGAGCAGTACTTC.

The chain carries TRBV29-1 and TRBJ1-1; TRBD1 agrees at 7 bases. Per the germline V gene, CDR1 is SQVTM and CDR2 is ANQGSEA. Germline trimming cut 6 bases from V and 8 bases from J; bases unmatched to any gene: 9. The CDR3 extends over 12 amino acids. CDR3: CSVTDRQIEAFF. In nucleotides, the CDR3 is TGCAGCGTCACGGACAGGCAGATCGAAGCTTTCTTT.

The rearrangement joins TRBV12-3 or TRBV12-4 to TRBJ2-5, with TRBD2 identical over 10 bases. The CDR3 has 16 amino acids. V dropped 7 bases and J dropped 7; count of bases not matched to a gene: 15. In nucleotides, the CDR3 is TGTGCCAGCACCACAGGGGCTAGCGGGGGAGGTGGGACCCAGTACTTC. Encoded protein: CASTTGASGGGGTQYF.

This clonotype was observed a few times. The CDR3 reads CASSPPTGDEQYF. The CDR3 DNA reads as TGTGCCAGCAGCCCCCCCACTGGGGACGAGCAGTACTTC. The gene calls are TRBV4-2 and TRBJ2-7; no definite D call. The V and J ends lost 4 bases and 5 bases respectively, with 12 bases between them. The CDR3 is made up of 13 amino acids. The germline CDR1 and CDR2 sequences are LGHNA and YNFKEQ.

CDR3 in DNA: TGTGCCAGCAGCTTAGCACGGGAGGATACCTACGAGCAGTACTTC. Translated: CASSLAREDTYEQYF. The chain links TRBV7-8 to TRBJ2-7, with TRBD2 identical over 7 bases. V was pared by 0 bases and J by 2 bases, with 4 bases of the junction left unmatched. CDR1 is SGHVS and CDR2 is FQNEAQ in the germline V gene. CDR3 length equals 15 residues.